The 10 T cell receptor beta chains presented below share a single source sample, sequenced in a study of Graves' ophthalmopathy and Graves' hyperthyroidism (dated by TCRdb to between 2018 and 2020). Data came from an Illumina HiSeq 2000. For repertoire sequencing, the TCR beta CDR3 regions were amplified from RNA transcripts. HTBI primers and the Qiagen OneStep RT-PCR kit were used in a first-round RT-PCR, which was followed by a second-round multiplex PCR, size selection and purification. TCRdb cleaned the public reads at Q25 with fastp, built clones with MiXCR and kept in-frame beta chains. Entries are consolidated by CDR3 protein sequence, retaining the most common genes and DNA. Counted in this sample were approximately 210,000 distinct CDR3 sequences; around 28% of them appeared once. Together, the top ten hold about 9.3% of the sample. Sequencing was performed on peripheral blood. These receptors originate from a man in his fifties with Graves' ophthalmopathy. Donor details come from another sample of the same person, matched by shared clones.

There are many counts of this clonotype. The chain uses TRBV12-3 or TRBV12-4 and TRBJ1-1; TRBD1 aligns across 7 bases. The CDR3 is made up of 14 amino acids. With 3 bases clipped from V and 5 bases from J, the junction kept 6 bases outside the gene matches. The CDR3 region is CASSFEGAGTEAFF. The CDR3 region has the DNA TGTGCCAGCAGTTTTGAGGGGGCAGGGACTGAAGCTTTCTTT.

This clonotype appeared many times. The chain is built from TRBV12-3 or TRBV12-4 and TRBJ1-1, with 7 positions matching TRBD1. J lost 1 base, V lost 3 bases, and 2 bases had no gene match. This CDR3 spans 14 amino acids. The CDR3: CASSFAGGNTEAFF. CDR3 nucleotide sequence: TGTGCCAGCAGTTTTGCAGGGGGGAACACTGAAGCTTTCTTT.

There are many counts of this clonotype. V usage is TRBV29-1 and J usage is TRBJ1-1, with 7 bases identical to TRBD1. CDR1 SQVTM and CDR2 ANQGSEA come from the germline V gene. CDR3 length: 14 residues. The V gene end was trimmed by 5 bases and the J gene end by 0 bases; junction bases not matched to a gene: 6. CDR3 amino acids: CSVPSTGMNTEAFF. The CDR3, as DNA: TGCAGCGTTCCCTCGACAGGGATGAACACTGAAGCTTTCTTT.

In this sample, this clonotype turned up many times. The chain carries TRBV2 and TRBJ1-2, with 9 bases fitting TRBD1. J gave up 4 bases and V 3 bases, and 6 bases lay outside the gene matches. The CDR3 consists of 15 residues. The germline V gene has CDR1 SNHLY and CDR2 FYNNEI. CDR3 amino acids: CASSETGQGTYGYTF. In DNA form, the CDR3 reads TGTGCCAGCAGTGAGACCGGACAGGGGACCTATGGCTACACCTTC. The complete variable domain, with remaining parts taken from reference TRBV2 and TRBJ1-2, reads EPEVTQTPSHQVTQMGQEVILRCVPISNHLYFYWYRQILGQKVEFLVSFYNNEISEKSEIFDDQFSVERPDGSNFTLKIRSTKLEDSAMYFCASSETGQGTYGYTFGSGTRLTVV.

This clonotype was recorded many times. This chain uses TRBV11-2 with TRBJ2-5; D unresolved. CDR1 is SGHAT, CDR2 FQNNGV, per germline. V gave up 2 bases and J gave up 2 bases, with 6 bases separating them. The CDR3 is 13 residues long. In DNA, the CDR3 is TGTGCCAGCAGCTTACACCTTCAAGAGACCCAGTACTTC. Translating it yields CASSLHLQETQYF.

The chain couples TRBV12-3 or TRBV12-4 to TRBJ1-5; D is possibly TRBD1 (5 bases). Trimming shortened V by 5 bases and J by 6 bases, and 17 bases separated the two germline ends. The length of the CDR3 is 15 residues. This CDR3 reads CASSPRAGITQPQHF. In DNA, the CDR3 is TGTGCCAGCAGTCCCCGGGCAGGGATCACTCAGCCCCAGCATTTT.

Many counts were recorded for this clonotype. The V gene is TRBV13, the J gene TRBJ1-1; no definite D call. V shed 2 bases and J shed 10 bases, with 11 bases lying between them. The CDR3 is 12 amino acids. Germline assignment: CDR1 PRHDT and CDR2 FYEKMQ (reference sequence). The CDR3 protein is CASSLPRSGAFF. The CDR3 DNA follows: TGTGCCAGCAGCTTACCTCGATCCGGAGCTTTCTTT.

The rearrangement joins TRBV29-1 to TRBJ2-7; D not certain. The length of the CDR3 is 10 residues. The germline V gene encodes CDR1 SQVTM and CDR2 ANQGSEA. V lost 7 bases and J 0 bases, leaving 4 bases between the germline ends. Here the CDR3 DNA reads TGCAGCGCGAACTCCTACGAGCAGTACTTC. Translated: CSANSYEQYF.

This clonotype was counted many times. The chain uses TRBV10-2 and TRBJ2-5; 12 nucleotides line up with TRBD1. Germline V gene lookup returns CDR1 WSHSY and CDR2 SAAADI. The CDR3 runs to 16 residues. V trimming: 8 bases; J trimming: 4 bases; junction bases outside the gene matches: 11. CDR3 residues: CASFRSRDRGPETQYF. The CDR3 DNA is TGCGCCAGCTTCCGCTCCCGGGACAGGGGGCCAGAGACCCAGTACTTC.

The rearrangement links TRBV15 to TRBJ2-7, with D uncertain. V lost 2 bases, J lost 6 bases, and 17 bases lay in between. CDR3 length equals 15 residues. Germline V gene lookup returns CDR1 LNHNV and CDR2 YYDKDF (reference sequence). The CDR3 DNA is TGTGCCACCAGCAGATTCGGCCCTGCGGAATCCGAGCAGTACTTC. Its protein is CATSRFGPAESEQYF.